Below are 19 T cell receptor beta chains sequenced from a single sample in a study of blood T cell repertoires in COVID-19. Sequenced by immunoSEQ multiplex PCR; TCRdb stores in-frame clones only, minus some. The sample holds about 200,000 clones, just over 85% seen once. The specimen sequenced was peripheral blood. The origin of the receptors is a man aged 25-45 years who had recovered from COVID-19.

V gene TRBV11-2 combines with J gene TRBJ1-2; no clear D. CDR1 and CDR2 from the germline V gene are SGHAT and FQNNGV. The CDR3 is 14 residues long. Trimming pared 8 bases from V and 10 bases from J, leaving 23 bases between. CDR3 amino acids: CASWDGLEGHDYTF. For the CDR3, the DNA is TGTGCCAGCTGGGATGGACTGGAGGGTCATGACTACACCTTC.

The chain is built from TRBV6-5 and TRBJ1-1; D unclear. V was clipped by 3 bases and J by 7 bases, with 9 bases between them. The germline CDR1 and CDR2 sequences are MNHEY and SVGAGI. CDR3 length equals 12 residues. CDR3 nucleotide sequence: TGTGCCAGCAGTTATATCAGGCTTGAAGCTTTCTTT. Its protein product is CASSYIRLEAFF.

CDR3 loop: CASSLTGIDEKLFF. CDR3 DNA: TGTGCCAGCAGCCTGACAGGGATTGATGAAAAACTGTTTTTT. The chain uses TRBV5-4 and TRBJ1-4; TRBD1 matches at 7 bases. This CDR3 spans 14 amino acids. V gave up 4 bases and J gave up 6 bases; unmatched junction bases: 6. Germline V gene data show CDR1 as SGHNT and CDR2 as YYREEE (reference sequence).

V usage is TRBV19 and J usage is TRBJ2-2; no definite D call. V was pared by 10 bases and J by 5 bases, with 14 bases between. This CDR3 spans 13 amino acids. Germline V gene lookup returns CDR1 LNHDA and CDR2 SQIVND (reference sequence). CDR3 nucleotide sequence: TGTGCCACCCAACCCACCCGGACCGGGGAGCTGTTTTTT. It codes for CATQPTRTGELFF.

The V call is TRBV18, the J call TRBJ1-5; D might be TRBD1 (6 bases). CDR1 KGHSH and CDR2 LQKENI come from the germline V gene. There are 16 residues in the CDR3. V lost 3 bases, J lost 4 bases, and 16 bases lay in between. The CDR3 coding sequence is TGTGCCAGCTCACCGAGAACACAGGGTGGGAATCAGCCCCAGCATTTT. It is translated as CASSPRTQGGNQPQHF.

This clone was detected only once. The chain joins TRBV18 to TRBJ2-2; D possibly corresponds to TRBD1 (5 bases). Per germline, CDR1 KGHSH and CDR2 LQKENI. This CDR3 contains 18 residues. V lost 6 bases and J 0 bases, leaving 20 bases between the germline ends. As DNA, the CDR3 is TGTGCCAGCTCCGACCTAGGGGCGACCTCTGCGAACACCGGGGAGCTGTTTTTT. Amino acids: CASSDLGATSANTGELFF.

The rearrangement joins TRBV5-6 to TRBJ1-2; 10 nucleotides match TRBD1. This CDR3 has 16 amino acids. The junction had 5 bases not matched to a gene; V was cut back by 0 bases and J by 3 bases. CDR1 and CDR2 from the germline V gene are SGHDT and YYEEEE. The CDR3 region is CASSLGQGAGYYGYTF. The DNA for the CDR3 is TGTGCCAGCAGCTTGGGACAGGGGGCCGGCTACTATGGCTACACCTTC.

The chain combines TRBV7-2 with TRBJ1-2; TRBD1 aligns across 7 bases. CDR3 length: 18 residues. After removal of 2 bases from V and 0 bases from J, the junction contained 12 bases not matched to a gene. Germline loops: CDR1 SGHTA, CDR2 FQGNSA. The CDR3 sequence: CASSLRPPTGTANYGYTF. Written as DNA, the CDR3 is TGTGCCAGCAGCTTAAGGCCCCCGACAGGGACAGCTAACTATGGCTACACCTTC.

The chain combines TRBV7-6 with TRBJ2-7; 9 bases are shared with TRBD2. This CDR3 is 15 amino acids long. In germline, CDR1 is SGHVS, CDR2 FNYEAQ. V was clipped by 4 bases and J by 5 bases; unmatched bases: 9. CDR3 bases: TGTGCCAGCAGCTCTCTAGCGGGGTATCTTAACGAGCAGTACTTC. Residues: CASSSLAGYLNEQYF.

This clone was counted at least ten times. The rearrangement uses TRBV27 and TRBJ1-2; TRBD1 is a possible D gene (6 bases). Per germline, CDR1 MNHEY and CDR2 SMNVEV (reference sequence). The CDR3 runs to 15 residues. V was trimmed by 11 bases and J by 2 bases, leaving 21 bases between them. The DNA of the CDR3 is TGTGCCTCCCAAAGGGGGGGAGTTGGAAACTATGGCTACACCTTC. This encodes CASQRGGVGNYGYTF.

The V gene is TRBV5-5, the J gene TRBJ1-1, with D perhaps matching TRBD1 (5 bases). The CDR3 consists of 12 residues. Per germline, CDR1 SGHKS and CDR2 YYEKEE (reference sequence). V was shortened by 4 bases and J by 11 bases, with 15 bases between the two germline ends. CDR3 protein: CASSPGQESAFF. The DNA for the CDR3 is TGTGCCAGCAGCCCAGGGCAGGAGTCGGCTTTCTTT.

CDR3 nucleotide sequence: TGCGCCAGCAGCTTGGCCCGGGGATACGGGGATACGCAGTATTTT. Its protein is CASSLARGYGDTQYF. The chain has TRBV5-1 and TRBJ2-3, with a weak D call TRBD2 (5 bases). Germline CDR1 SGHRS, CDR2 YFSETQ. The ends were cut back, 0 bases at V and 6 bases at J, with 14 bases in the middle. This CDR3 has 15 amino acids.

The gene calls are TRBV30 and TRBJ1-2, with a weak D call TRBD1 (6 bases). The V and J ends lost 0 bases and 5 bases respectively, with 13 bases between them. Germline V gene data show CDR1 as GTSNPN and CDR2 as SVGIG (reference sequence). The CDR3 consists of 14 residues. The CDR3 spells CAWSVGPQGYGYTF. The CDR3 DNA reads TGTGCCTGGAGTGTAGGGCCCCAGGGGTATGGCTACACCTTC.

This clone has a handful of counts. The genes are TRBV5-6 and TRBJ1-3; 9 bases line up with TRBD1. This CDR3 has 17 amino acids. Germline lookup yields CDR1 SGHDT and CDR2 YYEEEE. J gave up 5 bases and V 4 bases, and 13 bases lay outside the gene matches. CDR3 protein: CASSIGQGSVLRNTIYF. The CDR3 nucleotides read TGTGCCAGCAGCATAGGACAGGGGAGTGTTCTTCGAAACACCATATATTTT. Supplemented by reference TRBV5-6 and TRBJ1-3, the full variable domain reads DAGVTQSPTHLIKTRGQQVTLRCSPKSGHDTVSWYQQALGQGPQFIFQYYEEEERQRGNFPDRFSGHQFPNYSSELNVNALLLGDSALYLCASSIGQGSVLRNTIYFGEGSWLTVV.

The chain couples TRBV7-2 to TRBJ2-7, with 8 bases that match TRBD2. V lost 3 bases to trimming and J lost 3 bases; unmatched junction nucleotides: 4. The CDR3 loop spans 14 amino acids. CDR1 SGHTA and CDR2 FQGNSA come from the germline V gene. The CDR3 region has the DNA TGTGCCAGCAGCTTCGGGGGGGGCGGCTACGAGCAGTACTTC. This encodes CASSFGGGGYEQYF.

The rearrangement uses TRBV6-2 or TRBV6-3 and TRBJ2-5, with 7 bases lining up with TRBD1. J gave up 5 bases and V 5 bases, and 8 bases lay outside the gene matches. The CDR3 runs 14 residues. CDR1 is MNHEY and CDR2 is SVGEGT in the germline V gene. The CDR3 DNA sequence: TGTGCCAGCAGTACAAGGACAGGAGGTGAGACCCAGTACTTC. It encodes CASSTRTGGETQYF.

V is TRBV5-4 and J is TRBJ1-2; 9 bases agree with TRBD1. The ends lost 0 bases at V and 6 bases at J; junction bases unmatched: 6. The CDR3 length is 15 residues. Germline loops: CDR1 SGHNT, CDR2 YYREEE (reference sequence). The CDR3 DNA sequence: TGTGCCAGCAGCTTGGGGGCCGGGACAGGGAATGGCTACACCTTC. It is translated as CASSLGAGTGNGYTF.

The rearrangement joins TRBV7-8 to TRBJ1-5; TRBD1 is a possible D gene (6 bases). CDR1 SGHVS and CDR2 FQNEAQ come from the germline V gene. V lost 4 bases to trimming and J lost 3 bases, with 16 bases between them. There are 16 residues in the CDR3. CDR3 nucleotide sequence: TGTGCCAGCAGCTCCAGGGGTGGAGGACTCAATCAGCCCCAGCATTTT. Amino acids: CASSSRGGGLNQPQHF.

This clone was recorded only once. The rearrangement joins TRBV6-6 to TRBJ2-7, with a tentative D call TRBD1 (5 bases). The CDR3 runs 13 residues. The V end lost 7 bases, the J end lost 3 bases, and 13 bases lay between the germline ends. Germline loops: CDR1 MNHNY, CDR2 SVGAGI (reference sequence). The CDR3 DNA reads TGTGCCAGCAACTCAGGGCGATTCTACGAGCAGTACTTC. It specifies CASNSGRFYEQYF.